Below, one T cell receptor (beta chain) is given with its context. No antigen is known for it. In germline, CDR1 is LGHNA, CDR2 YNFKEQ. The CDR3 is 15 residues long. The V end was cut by 4 bases, the J end by 4 bases, with 14 bases between. TCRdb redid the calling of the reads with MiXCR, one entry per CDR3 protein. This table holds approximately 730,000 distinct CDR3 sequences, 25% to 30% found once. This entry belongs to a study of T cell repertoires in cytomegalovirus infection. This rearrangement joins TRBV4-2 to TRBJ1-5; D is possibly TRBD1 (5 bases). This clonotype was sampled from a human donor in good health (CMV status not recorded). Some clones in this sample may be carry-over from other donors' samples. This sample comprised cultured CD8+ T cells from PBMCs, obtained from culture after CMV antigen stimulation. CDR3 in DNA: TGTGCCAGCAGCCTTTCCCGGGACGGTAATCAGCCCCAGCATTTT. Residues: CASSLSRDGNQPQHF.